What follows describes a single TCR beta chain. Its specificity is not known. Germline values: CDR1 KGHSH, CDR2 LQKENI. The junction had 10 bases not matched to a gene; V was cut back by 3 bases and J by 1 base. CDR3 length equals 17 residues. Clones were sequenced by immunoSEQ multiplex PCR, and TCRdb holds only the in-frame ones, with some missing. The data hold roughly 150,000 clones, with roughly 82% observed a single time. This sample stems from a study of T cell responses to AZD1222 COVID-19 vaccine. Study-wide points: Per reports, nearly half of all spike-specific TCRs target regions that are unmutated in variants. Baseline testing showed seropositivity in only six AZD1222 recipients.

The V and J genes are TRBV18 and TRBJ1-2; 8 bases line up with TRBD1. This TCR was recovered from an adult in good health. The material sequenced was peripheral blood, taken on day 0 of AZD1222 vaccination. CDR3 loop: CASSPQGADNYNYGYTF. Written as DNA, the CDR3 is TGTGCCAGCTCACCGCAGGGGGCGGATAACTATAACTATGGCTACACCTTC.